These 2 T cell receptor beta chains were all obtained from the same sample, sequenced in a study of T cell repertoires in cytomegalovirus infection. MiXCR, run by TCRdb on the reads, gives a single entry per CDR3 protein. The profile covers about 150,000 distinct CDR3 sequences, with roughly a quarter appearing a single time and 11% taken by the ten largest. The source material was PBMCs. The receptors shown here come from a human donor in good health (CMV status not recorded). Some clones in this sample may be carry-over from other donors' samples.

CDR3 DNA sequence: TGTGCCAGCAGCTTGATGGATGAGCAGTTCTTC. This sequence encodes CASSLMDEQFF. The chain couples TRBV5-6 to TRBJ2-1; the D is unclear. CDR3 size: 11 residues. V lost 1 base and J lost 8, with 4 bases in between. Germline V lookup: CDR1 SGHDT, CDR2 YYEEEE.

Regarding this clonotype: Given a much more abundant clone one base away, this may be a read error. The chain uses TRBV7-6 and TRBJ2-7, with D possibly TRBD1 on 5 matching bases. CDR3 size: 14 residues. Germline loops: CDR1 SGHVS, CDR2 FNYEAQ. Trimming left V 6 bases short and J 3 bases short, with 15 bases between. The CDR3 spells CASRLPGWNYEQYF. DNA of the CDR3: TGTGCCAGCAGATTGCCAGGGTGGAACTACGAGCAGTACTTC.